These T cell receptor beta chains were read from a single sample in a study of shared clonotypes between healthy human individuals. TCRdb's copy holds only in-frame clones and misses some; the assay was immunoSEQ multiplex PCR. The sample lists about 2.1 million clones, about 93% occurring once. Input material: naive CD8+ T cells from PBMCs. The receptors shown here come from a man younger than 35 in good health. Some clones in this sample may be carry-over from other donors' samples. CDR3s include the opening cysteine and the closing phenylalanine or tryptophan. D genes are given only for firm matches. Size is stated for part of the rows, as once, few or many counts, or as a class when the clone is expanded.

V gene	J gene	D gene	clone size	CDR3 protein	CDR3 DNA
TRBV25-1	TRBJ1-1	.	.	CASRRSEGTEAFF	TGTGCCAGCAGACGGAGTGAGGGCACTGAAGCTTTCTTT
TRBV7-9	TRBJ2-7	.	.	CASSTGTRGDEQYF	TGTGCCAGCAGCACCGGGACCAGGGGGGACGAGCAGTACTTC
TRBV11-2	TRBJ2-7	TRBD2	.	CASSLEAGVGTYEQYF	TGTGCCAGCAGCTTAGAGGCGGGGGTAGGAACCTACGAGCAGTACTTC
TRBV7-9	TRBJ1-5	.	.	CASSLGSTIQPQHF	TGTGCCAGCAGCTTAGGCTCCACAATTCAGCCCCAGCATTTT
TRBV27	TRBJ2-7	.	.	CASSLPSGLNNAYEQYF	TGTGCCAGCAGCCTACCTTCGGGTCTCAATAACGCCTACGAGCAGTACTTC
TRBV6-5	TRBJ2-6	.	.	CASSYGGTGANVLTF	TGTGCCAGCAGTTACGGGGGTACTGGGGCCAACGTCCTGACTTTC
TRBV27	TRBJ2-7	.	.	CASSPSAGEGVYEQYF	TGTGCCAGCAGTCCAAGCGCAGGGGAGGGAGTCTACGAGCAGTACTTC
TRBV27	TRBJ2-7	TRBD1	.	CATSYQGQGTYEQYF	TGTGCCACCAGTTATCAGGGACAGGGGACCTACGAGCAGTACTTC
TRBV28	TRBJ1-1	.	.	CASSIGGYMNTEAFF	TGTGCCAGCAGTATCGGGGGATACATGAACACTGAAGCTTTCTTT
TRBV28	TRBJ2-2	TRBD2	.	CASSLIAHTRGGVTDTGELFF	TGTGCCAGCAGTTTAATTGCGCATACCCGGGGGGGTGTGACCGACACCGGGGAGCTGTTTTTT
TRBV5-4	TRBJ1-2	TRBD1	.	CASSIRDRWLDYTF	TGTGCCAGCAGCATCCGGGACAGGTGGTTAGACTACACCTTC
TRBV28	TRBJ2-1	.	.	CASTFPSQGSSYNEQFF	TGTGCCAGCACCTTCCCCAGCCAGGGGAGCTCCTACAATGAGCAGTTCTTC
TRBV4-3	TRBJ2-7	.	.	CASSQDQVGVYEQYF	TGCGCCAGCAGCCAAGATCAGGTCGGCGTCTACGAGCAGTACTTC
TRBV11-2	TRBJ1-2	.	once	CASSATISGLYGYTF	TGTGCCAGCAGCGCTACCATAAGTGGCCTCTATGGCTACACCTTC
TRBV4-3	TRBJ1-2	.	.	CASSQVAGSNYGYTF	TGCGCCAGCAGCCAAGTCGCAGGGTCTAACTATGGCTACACCTTC
TRBV19	TRBJ1-1	.	.	CASSLGGAEAFF	TGTGCCAGTTCTTTAGGGGGGGCTGAAGCTTTCTTT
TRBV27	TRBJ2-7	TRBD1	once	CASSVRTGGTGNEQYF	TGTGCCAGCAGTGTGAGGACAGGGGGTACTGGAAACGAGCAGTACTTC
TRBV27	TRBJ1-1	.	.	CASSLWANTEAFF	TGTGCCAGCAGTTTGTGGGCAAACACTGAAGCTTTCTTT
TRBV27	TRBJ2-3	TRBD2	.	CASSLSPGGADTQYF	TGTGCCAGCAGTTTATCTCCGGGAGGTGCAGATACGCAGTATTTT
TRBV27	TRBJ2-7	.	.	CASSGDMYEQYF	TGTGCCAGCAGTGGCGACATGTACGAGCAGTACTTC
TRBV27	TRBJ2-1	TRBD2	.	CASSPRAGDNEQFF	TGTGCCAGCAGCCCTCGAGCGGGAGACAATGAGCAGTTCTTC
TRBV27	TRBJ2-7	.	.	CASSLISGDEQYF	TGTGCCAGCAGTTTAATATCCGGGGACGAGCAGTACTTC
TRBV28	TRBJ2-7	.	.	CASSPYEGDEQYF	TGTGCCAGCAGCCCTTACGAGGGGGACGAGCAGTACTTC
TRBV27	TRBJ2-1	TRBD2	.	CASSLTSGRNNEQFF	TGTGCCAGCAGTTTGACTAGCGGGAGAAACAATGAGCAGTTCTTC
TRBV4-1	TRBJ2-7	.	.	CASSHSLGPGYEQYF	TGCGCCAGCAGCCACTCCTTGGGGCCCGGCTACGAGCAGTACTTC
TRBV28	TRBJ1-3	.	.	CASSSPRVGSSGNTIYF	TGTGCCAGCAGTTCCCCACGGGTGGGCAGCTCTGGAAACACCATATATTTT
TRBV5-1	TRBJ2-7	.	.	CASSLAGDNSYEQYF	TGCGCCAGCAGCTTGGCGGGGGACAACTCCTACGAGCAGTACTTC
TRBV10-1	TRBJ2-1	.	.	CASSVYRSNEQFF	TGCGCCAGCAGTGTCTACCGGTCAAATGAGCAGTTCTTC
TRBV5-1	TRBJ1-2	.	.	CASSSGPDYGYTF	TGCGCCAGCAGTTCCGGGCCTGACTATGGCTACACCTTC
TRBV10-3	TRBJ1-3	TRBD1	.	CASTKPGQGLGNTIYF	TGTGCCAGTACAAAACCGGGACAGGGGCTTGGAAACACCATATATTTT
TRBV5-6	TRBJ1-6	.	.	CASSLMGSPLHF	TGTGCCAGCAGCTTGATGGGTTCACCCCTCCACTTT
TRBV19	TRBJ2-1	TRBD2	.	CASSIRGSGMSYNEQFF	TGTGCCAGTAGTATAAGGGGTAGCGGGATGTCCTACAATGAGCAGTTCTTC
TRBV5-8	TRBJ2-3	TRBD1	once	CASSSGQGATDTQYF	TGTGCCAGCAGCTCAGGACAGGGGGCAACAGATACGCAGTATTTT
TRBV7-9	TRBJ2-1	.	.	CASSLEGSSYNEQFF	TGTGCCAGCAGCTTAGAAGGTAGCTCCTACAATGAGCAGTTCTTC
TRBV28	TRBJ1-5	.	.	CASSPRVREGGQPQHF	TGTGCCAGCAGTCCCCGAGTGAGGGAGGGCGGTCAGCCCCAGCATTTT
TRBV7-9	TRBJ2-1	.	.	CASSLRDNEQFF	TGTGCCAGCAGCTTGAGGGACAATGAGCAGTTCTTC
TRBV6-7	TRBJ1-1	.	once	CASSPPVTDTISLRDTEAFF	TGTGCCAGCAGCCCTCCGGTGACAGACACTATAAGCTTACGGGACACTGAAGCTTTCTTT
TRBV29-1	TRBJ1-2	TRBD1	.	CSVVRGQVDYGYTF	TGCAGCGTTGTGCGTGGACAGGTAGACTATGGCTACACCTTC
TRBV27	TRBJ2-7	TRBD1	.	CASSTTGGSSVYEQYF	TGTGCCAGCAGTACGACAGGGGGAAGTTCGGTCTACGAGCAGTACTTC
TRBV19	TRBJ2-7	TRBD2	.	CASSSRTSGYEQYF	TGTGCCAGTAGTTCCCGGACTAGCGGCTACGAGCAGTACTTC
TRBV15	TRBJ2-7	.	few	CATRPTDSSYEQCF	TGTGCCACCCGCCCGACGGACAGCTCCTACGAGCAGTGCTTC
TRBV7-9	TRBJ2-7	TRBD1	.	CASSDRDRGFYEQYF	TGTGCCAGCAGCGACCGGGACAGGGGGTTCTACGAGCAGTACTTC
TRBV25-1	TRBJ1-2	TRBD1	.	CASSEWTGSGYGYTF	TGTGCCAGCAGTGAATGGACAGGGTCCGGGTATGGCTACACCTTC
TRBV30	TRBJ1-5	.	.	CAWSHETHQPQHF	TGTGCCTGGAGTCACGAGACCCATCAGCCCCAGCATTTT
TRBV9	TRBJ2-2	.	.	CASSVVYGSAGELFF	TGTGCCAGCAGCGTAGTGTACGGGAGTGCCGGGGAGCTGTTTTTT
TRBV10-3	TRBJ2-1	TRBD2	.	CAISRRTSGRNDEQFF	TGTGCCATCAGTAGAAGGACTAGCGGGAGGAACGATGAGCAGTTCTTC
TRBV9	TRBJ2-1	.	.	CASSLGAVNEQFF	TGTGCCAGCAGCTTGGGGGCGGTAAATGAGCAGTTCTTC
TRBV6-5	TRBJ2-7	.	once	CASSDRDKRYEQYF	TGTGCCAGCAGCGACCGGGACAAGAGATACGAGCAGTACTTC
TRBV19	TRBJ2-1	.	.	CASSINPANEQFF	TGTGCCAGTAGTATAAACCCCGCTAATGAGCAGTTCTTC
TRBV5-1	TRBJ2-1	TRBD2	.	CASSGTSGSYNEQFF	TGCGCCAGCAGCGGGACTAGCGGCTCCTACAATGAGCAGTTCTTC